The clone carrying this TCR beta chain was seen a handful of times. Its antigen is unidentified. Via MiXCR, TCRdb re-called the 5' RACE reads, giving one row per CDR3 protein. The sample comprises more than 1.5 million distinct CDR3 sequences, roughly 35% of which are singletons, and 0.25% to 0.3% rests with the top ten. These data originate in a study of identical twins. Findings and limits, study-wide: For zero-insertion analyses, partial confounding could come from invariant MAIT and iNKT cells. The study drew conclusions from cross-sectional statistical analysis, not from following the same donors.

Germline loops: CDR1 KGHSH, CDR2 LQKENI. V shed 2 bases and J shed 0 bases, with 10 bases lying between them. There are 16 residues in the CDR3. The receptor was derived from a newborn girl in good health. Sequenced input: cord blood. The rearrangement uses TRBV18 and TRBJ1-4; weak D call: TRBD1 (5 bases). DNA for the CDR3: TGTGCCAGCTCACCAGACAGTGGTGCAACTAATGAAAAACTGTTTTTT. Translated: CASSPDSGATNEKLFF. The variable domain in full, with the rest retrieved from reference TRBV18 and TRBJ1-4, is NAGVMQNPRHLVRRRGQEARLRCSPMKGHSHVYWYRQLPEEGLKFMVYLQKENIIDESGMPKERFSAEFPKEGPSILRIQQVVRGDSAAYFCASSPDSGATNEKLFFGSGTQLSVL.